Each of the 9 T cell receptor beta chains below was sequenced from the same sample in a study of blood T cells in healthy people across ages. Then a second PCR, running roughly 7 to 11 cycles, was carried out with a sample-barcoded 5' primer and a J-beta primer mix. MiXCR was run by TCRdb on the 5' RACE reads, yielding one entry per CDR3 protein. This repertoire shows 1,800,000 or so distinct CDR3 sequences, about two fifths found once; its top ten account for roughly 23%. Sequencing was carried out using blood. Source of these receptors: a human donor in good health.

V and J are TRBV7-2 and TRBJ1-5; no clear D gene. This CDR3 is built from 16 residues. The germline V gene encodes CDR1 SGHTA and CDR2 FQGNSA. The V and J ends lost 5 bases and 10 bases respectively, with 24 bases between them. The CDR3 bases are TGTGCCAGCAGCCCAAGCGCCGGGTTCCGTATCAGCCCCCAGCATTTT. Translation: CASSPSAGFRISPQHF. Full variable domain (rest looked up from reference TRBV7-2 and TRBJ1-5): GAGVSQSPSNKVTEKGKDVELRCDPISGHTALYWYRQSLGQGLEFLIYFQGNSAPDKSGLPSDRFSAERTGGSVSTLTIQRTQQEDSAVYLCASSPSAGFRISPQHFGDGTRLSIL.

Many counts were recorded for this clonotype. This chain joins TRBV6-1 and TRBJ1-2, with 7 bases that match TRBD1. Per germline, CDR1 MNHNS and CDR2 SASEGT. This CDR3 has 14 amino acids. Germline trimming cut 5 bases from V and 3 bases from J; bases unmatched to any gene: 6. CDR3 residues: CASSPGGTDYGYTF. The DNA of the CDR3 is TGTGCCAGCAGTCCAGGGGGTACTGACTATGGCTACACCTTC.

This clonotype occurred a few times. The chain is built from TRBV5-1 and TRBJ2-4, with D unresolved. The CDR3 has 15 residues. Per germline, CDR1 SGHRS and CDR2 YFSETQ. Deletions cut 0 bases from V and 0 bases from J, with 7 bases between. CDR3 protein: CASSLESGAKNIQYF. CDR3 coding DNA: TGCGCCAGCAGCTTGGAATCAGGAGCCAAAAACATTCAGTACTTC. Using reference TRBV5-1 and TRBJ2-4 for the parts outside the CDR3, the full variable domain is KAGVTQTPRYLIKTRGQQVTLSCSPISGHRSVSWYQQTPGQGLQFLFEYFSETQRNKGNFPGRFSGRQFSNSRSEMNVSTLELGDSALYLCASSLESGAKNIQYFGAGTRLSVL.

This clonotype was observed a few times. The DNA for the CDR3 is TGCAGTGCTAGAGAAAGGGGGCCATATACTGAAGCTTTCTTT. The encoded protein is CSARERGPYTEAFF. The chain combines TRBV20-1 with TRBJ1-1; 7 bases match TRBD1. With V trimmed by 0 bases and J by 5 bases, 6 bases remained unmatched. The CDR3 contains 14 residues. In germline, CDR1 is DFQATT, CDR2 SNEGSKA (reference sequence).

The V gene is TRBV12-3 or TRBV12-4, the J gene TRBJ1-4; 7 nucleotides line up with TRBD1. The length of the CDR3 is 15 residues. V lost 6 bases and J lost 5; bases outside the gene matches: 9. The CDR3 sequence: CASRERTGGNEKLFF. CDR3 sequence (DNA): TGTGCCAGCAGGGAAAGGACAGGAGGAAATGAAAAACTGTTTTTT.

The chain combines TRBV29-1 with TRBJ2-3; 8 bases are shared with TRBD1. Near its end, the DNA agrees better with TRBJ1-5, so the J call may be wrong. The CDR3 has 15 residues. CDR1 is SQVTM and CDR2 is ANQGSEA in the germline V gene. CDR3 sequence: CSAVPATGDTDTQHF. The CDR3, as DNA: TGCAGCGCCGTCCCCGCGACAGGGGACACAGATACGCAGCATTTT.

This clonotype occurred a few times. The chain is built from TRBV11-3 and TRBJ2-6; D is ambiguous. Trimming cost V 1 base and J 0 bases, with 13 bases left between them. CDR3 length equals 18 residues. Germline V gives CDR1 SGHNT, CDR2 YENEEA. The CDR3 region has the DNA TGTGCCAGCAGCTTAGCATACGGCCGGAGCTCTGGGGCCAACGTCCTGACTTTC. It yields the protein CASSLAYGRSSGANVLTF.

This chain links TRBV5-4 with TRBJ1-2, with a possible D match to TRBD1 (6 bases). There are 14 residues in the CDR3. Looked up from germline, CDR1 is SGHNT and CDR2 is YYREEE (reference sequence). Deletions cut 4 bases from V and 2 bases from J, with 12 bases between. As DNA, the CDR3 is TGTGCCAGCAGCCCCCGACAGGACAACTATGGCTACACCTTC. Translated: CASSPRQDNYGYTF.

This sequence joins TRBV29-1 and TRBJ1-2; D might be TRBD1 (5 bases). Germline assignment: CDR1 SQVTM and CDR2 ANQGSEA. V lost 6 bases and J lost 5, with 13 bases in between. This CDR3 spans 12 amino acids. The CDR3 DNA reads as TGCAGCGTGGGACCCGACGGGTATGGCTACACCTTC. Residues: CSVGPDGYGYTF.